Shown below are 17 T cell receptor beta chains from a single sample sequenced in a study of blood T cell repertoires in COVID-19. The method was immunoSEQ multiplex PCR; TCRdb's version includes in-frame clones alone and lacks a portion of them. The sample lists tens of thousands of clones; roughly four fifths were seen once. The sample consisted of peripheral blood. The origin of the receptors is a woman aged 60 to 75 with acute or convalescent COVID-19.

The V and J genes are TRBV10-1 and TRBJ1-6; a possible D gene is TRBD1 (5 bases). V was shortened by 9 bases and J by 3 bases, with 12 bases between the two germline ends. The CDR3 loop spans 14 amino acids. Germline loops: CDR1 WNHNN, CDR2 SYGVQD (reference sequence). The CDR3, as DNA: TGCGCCAGGGGGGGGAGAAACTATAATTCACCCCTCCACTTT. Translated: CARGGRNYNSPLHF.

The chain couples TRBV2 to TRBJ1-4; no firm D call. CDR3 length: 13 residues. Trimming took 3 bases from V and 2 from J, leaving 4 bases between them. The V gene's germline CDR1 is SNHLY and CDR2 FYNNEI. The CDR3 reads CASSDRTNEKLFF. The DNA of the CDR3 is TGTGCCAGCAGTGACAGGACTAATGAAAAACTGTTTTTT. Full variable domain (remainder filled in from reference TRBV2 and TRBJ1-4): EPEVTQTPSHQVTQMGQEVILRCVPISNHLYFYWYRQILGQKVEFLVSFYNNEISEKSEIFDDQFSVERPDGSNFTLKIRSTKLEDSAMYFCASSDRTNEKLFFGSGTQLSVL.

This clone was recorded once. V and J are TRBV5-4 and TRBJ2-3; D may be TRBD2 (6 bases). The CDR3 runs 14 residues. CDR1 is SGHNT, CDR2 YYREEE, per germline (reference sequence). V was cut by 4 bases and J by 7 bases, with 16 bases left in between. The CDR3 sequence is CASSLPLAGNTQYF. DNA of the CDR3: TGTGCCAGCAGCCTCCCACTAGCTGGGAATACGCAGTATTTT.

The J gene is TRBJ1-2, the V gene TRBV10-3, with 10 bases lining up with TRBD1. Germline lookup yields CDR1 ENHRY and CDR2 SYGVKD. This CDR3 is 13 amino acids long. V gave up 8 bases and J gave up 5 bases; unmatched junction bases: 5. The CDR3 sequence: CAIRGTGVYGYTF. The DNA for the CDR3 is TGTGCCATCCGGGGGACAGGGGTGTATGGCTACACCTTC.

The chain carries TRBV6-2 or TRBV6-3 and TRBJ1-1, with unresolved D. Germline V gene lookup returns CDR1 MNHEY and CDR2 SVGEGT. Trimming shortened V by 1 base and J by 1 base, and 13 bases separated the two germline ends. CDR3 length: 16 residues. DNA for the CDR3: TGTGCCAGCAGTTACTGGGCGGGCACACCGAACACTGAAGCTTTCTTT. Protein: CASSYWAGTPNTEAFF.

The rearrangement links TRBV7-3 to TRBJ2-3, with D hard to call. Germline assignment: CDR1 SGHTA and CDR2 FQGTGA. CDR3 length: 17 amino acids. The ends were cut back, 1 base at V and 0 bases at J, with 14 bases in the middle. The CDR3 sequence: CASSLRALNLSTDTQYF. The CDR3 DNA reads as TGTGCCAGCAGCTTAAGAGCCCTAAATCTTAGCACAGATACGCAGTATTTT.

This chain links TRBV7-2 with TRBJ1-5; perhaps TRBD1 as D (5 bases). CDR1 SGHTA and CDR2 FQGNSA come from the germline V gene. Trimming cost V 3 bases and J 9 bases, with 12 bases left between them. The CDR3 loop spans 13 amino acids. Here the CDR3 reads CASSLAGTGPQHF. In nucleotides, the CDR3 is TGTGCCAGCAGCTTGGCAGGCACAGGGCCCCAGCATTTT.

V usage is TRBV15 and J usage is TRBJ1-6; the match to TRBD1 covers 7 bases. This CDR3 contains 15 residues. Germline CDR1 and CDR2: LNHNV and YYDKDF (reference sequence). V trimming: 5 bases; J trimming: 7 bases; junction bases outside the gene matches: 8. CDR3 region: CATSGEDRPNSPLHF. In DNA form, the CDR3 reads TGTGCCACCAGCGGCGAGGACAGGCCCAATTCACCCCTCCACTTT.

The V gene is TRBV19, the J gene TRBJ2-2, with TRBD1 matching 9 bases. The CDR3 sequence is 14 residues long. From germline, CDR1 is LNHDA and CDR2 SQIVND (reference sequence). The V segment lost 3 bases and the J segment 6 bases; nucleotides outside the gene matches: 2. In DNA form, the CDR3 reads TGTGCCAGTAGTATGGGACAGGGATCCGGGGAGCTGTTTTTT. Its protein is CASSMGQGSGELFF. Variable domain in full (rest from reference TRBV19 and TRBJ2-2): DGGITQSPKYLFRKEGQNVTLSCEQNLNHDAMYWYRQDPGQGLRLIYYSQIVNDFQKGDIAEGYSVSREKKESFPLTVTSAQKNPTAFYLCASSMGQGSGELFFGEGSRLTVL.

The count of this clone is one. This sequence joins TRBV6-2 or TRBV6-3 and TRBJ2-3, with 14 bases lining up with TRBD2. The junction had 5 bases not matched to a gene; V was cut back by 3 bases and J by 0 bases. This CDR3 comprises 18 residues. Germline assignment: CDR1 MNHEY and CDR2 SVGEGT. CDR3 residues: CASSYRTSGGFSTDTQYF. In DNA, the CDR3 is TGTGCCAGCAGTTATCGGACTAGCGGGGGGTTTAGCACAGATACGCAGTATTTT.

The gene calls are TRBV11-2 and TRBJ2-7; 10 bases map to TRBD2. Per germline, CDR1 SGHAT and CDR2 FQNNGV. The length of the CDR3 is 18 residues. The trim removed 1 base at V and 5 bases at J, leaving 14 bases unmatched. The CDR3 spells CASSLVRGPGLAFHEQYF. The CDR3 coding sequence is TGTGCCAGCAGCTTAGTGCGAGGTCCGGGACTAGCGTTCCACGAGCAGTACTTC.

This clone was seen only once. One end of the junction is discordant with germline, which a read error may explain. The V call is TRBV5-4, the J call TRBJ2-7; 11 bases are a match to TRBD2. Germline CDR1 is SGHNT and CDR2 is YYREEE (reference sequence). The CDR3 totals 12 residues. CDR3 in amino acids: CASSLAGGPRDF. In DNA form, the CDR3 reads TGTGCCAGCAGCCTAGCGGGAGGTCCACGGGACTTC.

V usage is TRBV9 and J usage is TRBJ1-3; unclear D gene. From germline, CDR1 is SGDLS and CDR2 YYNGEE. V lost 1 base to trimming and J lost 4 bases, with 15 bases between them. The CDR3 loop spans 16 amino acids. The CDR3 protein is CASSVSLRGEGNTIYF. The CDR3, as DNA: TGTGCCAGCAGCGTAAGCCTCCGGGGAGAGGGAAACACCATATATTTT. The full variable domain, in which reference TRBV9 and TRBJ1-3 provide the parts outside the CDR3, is DSGVTQTPKHLITATGQRVTLRCSPRSGDLSVYWYQQSLDQGLQFLIQYYNGEERAKGNILERFSAQQFPDLHSELNLSSLELGDSALYFCASSVSLRGEGNTIYFGEGSWLTVV.

In DNA, the CDR3 is TGTGCCAGCAGCTTGCTGGGGAGCAAAAACATTCAGTACTTC. Translating gives CASSLLGSKNIQYF. V is TRBV5-6 and J is TRBJ2-4; possibly TRBD2 for D (5 bases). Trimming stripped 1 base from V and 3 bases from J, with 8 bases between. The CDR3 is 14 residues long. From germline, CDR1 is SGHDT and CDR2 YYEEEE.

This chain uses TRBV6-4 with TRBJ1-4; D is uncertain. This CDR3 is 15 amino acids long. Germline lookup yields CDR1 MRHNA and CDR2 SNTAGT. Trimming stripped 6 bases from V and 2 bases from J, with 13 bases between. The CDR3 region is CASRARHGTNEKLFF. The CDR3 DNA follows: TGTGCCAGCAGGGCGAGACATGGGACTAATGAAAAACTGTTTTTT.

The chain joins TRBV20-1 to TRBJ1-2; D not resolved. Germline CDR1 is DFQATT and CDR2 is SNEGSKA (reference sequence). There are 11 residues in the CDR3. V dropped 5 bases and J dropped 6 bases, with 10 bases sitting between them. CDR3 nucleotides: TGCAGTGCTTCCCAATACAATGGCTACACCTTC. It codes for CSASQYNGYTF.

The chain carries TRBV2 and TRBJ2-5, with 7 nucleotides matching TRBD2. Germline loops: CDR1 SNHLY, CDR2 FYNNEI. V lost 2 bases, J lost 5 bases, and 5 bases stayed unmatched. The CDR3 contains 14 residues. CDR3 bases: TGTGCCAGCAGTGAATACTGGGGAGGGGAGACCCAGTACTTC. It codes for CASSEYWGGETQYF.